The 16 T cell receptor beta chains given below trace back to one sample, sequenced in a study of T cells in Graves' hyperthyroidism and ophthalmopathy. The TCR beta CDR3 regions underwent amplification using RNA transcripts as the source. HTBI primers were the set used in a first-round RT-PCR of the TCR CDR3. TCRdb reprocessed the multiplex PCR reads with MiXCR, giving one entry per CDR3 protein. Altogether some 210,000 distinct CDR3 sequences are present, roughly 15% being singletons, with the ten largest covering around 52%. Sequencing was done on a sample of blood. All receptors come from a man aged 50 or older with Graves' hyperthyroidism.

This clonotype has ten or more counts. V and J are TRBV27 and TRBJ1-5, with D perhaps TRBD1 (5 bases). Germline CDR1 reads MNHEY; CDR2 reads SMNVEV (reference sequence). Trimming removed 4 bases at V and 4 bases at J, with 17 bases between. This CDR3 is 16 amino acids long. In DNA form, the CDR3 reads TGTGCCAGCAGTTCCTTCGGGGGGGGTGGAAATCAGCCCCAGCATTTT. Translated, it gives CASSSFGGGGNQPQHF.

CDR3 in DNA: TGTGCCAGCAGCCAAGATCGGGTGAGCACAGATACGCAGTATTTT. It yields the protein CASSQDRVSTDTQYF. The chain employs TRBV3-1 and TRBJ2-3; D not resolved. The CDR3 sequence is 15 residues long. The ends were cut back, 0 bases at V and 0 bases at J, with 7 bases in the middle. The germline V gene has CDR1 LGHDT and CDR2 YNNKEL (reference sequence).

This clonotype was counted between two and nine times. This sequence joins TRBV4-2 and TRBJ2-1; D unclear. CDR1 LGHNA and CDR2 YNFKEQ come from the germline V gene. Trimming removed 6 bases from V and 5 bases from J, with 14 bases in between. CDR3 length: 14 residues. The CDR3 reads CASRAIGGDNEQFF. CDR3 coding DNA: TGTGCCAGCAGGGCAATCGGTGGGGACAATGAGCAGTTCTTC.

The chain is built from TRBV6-2 or TRBV6-3 and TRBJ2-3; 8 nucleotides agree with TRBD1. Germline values: CDR1 MNHEY, CDR2 SVGEGT. With 8 bases clipped from V and 5 bases from J, the junction kept 3 bases outside the gene matches. CDR3 length: 12 residues. The CDR3 spells CASQGAGDTQYF. CDR3 nucleotides: TGTGCCAGCCAGGGGGCTGGAGATACGCAGTATTTT.

This chain links TRBV28 with TRBJ1-5; 11 bases are a match to TRBD1. Per the germline V gene, CDR1 is MDHEN and CDR2 is SYDVKM. V lost 8 bases to trimming and J lost 5 bases; unmatched junction nucleotides: 8. The CDR3 contains 15 residues. The CDR3 nucleotides read TGTGCCAGCGGGGGGACAGGGGGAATTCATCAGCCCCAGCATTTT. As protein: CASGGTGGIHQPQHF.

This clonotype was seen many times. The V call is TRBV3-1, the J call TRBJ1-1; no definite D call. Trimming stripped 1 base from V and 10 bases from J, with 13 bases between. This CDR3 has 13 residues. The germline CDR1 and CDR2 sequences are LGHDT and YNNKEL (reference sequence). The CDR3 reads CASSQGGGKGAFF. DNA of the CDR3: TGTGCCAGCAGCCAAGGTGGAGGGAAAGGAGCTTTCTTT.

This clonotype was counted ten times or more. This chain connects TRBV18 to TRBJ2-1, with 7 bases aligning to TRBD2. Germline lookup yields CDR1 KGHSH and CDR2 LQKENI. This CDR3 has 14 amino acids. V lost 4 bases to trimming and J lost 4 bases; unmatched junction nucleotides: 4. As DNA, the CDR3 is TGTGCCAGCTCACTGTCTAGCGGTTACAATGAGCAGTTCTTC. Its protein product is CASSLSSGYNEQFF. Looking up the rest from reference TRBV18 and TRBJ2-1 gives the full variable domain: NAGVMQNPRHLVRRRGQEARLRCSPMKGHSHVYWYRQLPEEGLKFMVYLQKENIIDESGMPKERFSAEFPKEGPSILRIQQVVRGDSAAYFCASSLSSGYNEQFFGPGTRLTVL.

This clonotype was observed many times. J is TRBJ1-4 and V is TRBV27; 7 bases map to TRBD1. CDR1 is MNHEY and CDR2 is SMNVEV in the germline V gene (reference sequence). Trimming cost V 5 bases and J 8 bases; bases outside gene matches: 8. The CDR3 is 14 amino acids. CDR3 amino acids: CASSTLRGGEKLFF. CDR3 nucleotides: TGTGCCAGCAGTACCCTCAGGGGGGGAGAAAAACTGTTTTTT.

This clonotype was detected many times. The chain couples TRBV18 to TRBJ2-7; D assignment may be TRBD1 or TRBD2 (5 bases each). Germline V gives CDR1 KGHSH, CDR2 LQKENI. This CDR3 has 12 residues. V lost 1 base and J lost 6, with 7 bases in between. The chain's CDR3 is CASSPRDREQYF. The DNA of the CDR3 is TGTGCCAGCTCACCACGGGACCGCGAGCAGTACTTC.

This clonotype was observed a few times. The chain joins TRBV11-2 to TRBJ2-7, with 13 bases that match TRBD2. The V segment lost 1 base and the J segment 2 bases; nucleotides outside the gene matches: 2. This CDR3 spans 16 amino acids. CDR1 is SGHAT, CDR2 FQNNGV, per germline. The CDR3 DNA sequence: TGTGCCAGCAGCTTAGGGACTAGCGGGGGTCCCTACGAGCAGTACTTC. Protein sequence: CASSLGTSGGPYEQYF.

The table lists this clonotype with many counts. The rearrangement uses TRBV7-9 and TRBJ2-1; 8 positions agree with TRBD2. Germline V CDR1 and CDR2: SEHNR, FQNEAQ (reference sequence). V dropped 1 base and J dropped 5; count of bases not matched to a gene: 4. The CDR3 loop spans 15 amino acids. As DNA, the CDR3 is TGTGCCAGCAGCTTAGGGGCAGCGGGAGACAATGAGCAGTTCTTC. Translation: CASSLGAAGDNEQFF.

This clonotype was found many times. This may stem from a read error, because a much larger clone lies one nucleotide away. V and J are TRBV28 and TRBJ2-6; D remains unclear. CDR1 is MDHEN, CDR2 SYDVKM, per germline. There are 15 residues in the CDR3. V was cut by 2 bases and J by 0 bases, with 5 bases left in between. CDR3 region: CASSLVRSGANVLTF. The CDR3 DNA reads TGTGCCAGCAGTTTAGTTCGCTCTGGGGCCAACGTCCTGACTTTC.

This sequence joins TRBV7-2 and TRBJ1-5; D perhaps matches TRBD1 (6 bases). V was clipped by 5 bases and J by 0 bases, with 23 bases between them. CDR3 length equals 19 residues. CDR1 is SGHTA, CDR2 FQGNSA, per germline. The CDR3 DNA follows: TGTGCCAGCAGCCTCCAAGGGGGTTTGGCTCGGGATAGCAATCAGCCCCAGCATTTT. Translated, it gives CASSLQGGLARDSNQPQHF.

This clonotype was seen at least ten times. J is TRBJ2-7 and V is TRBV18; 9 positions match TRBD1. V was pared by 6 bases and J by 4 bases, with 7 bases of the junction left unmatched. The CDR3 consists of 14 residues. CDR1 is KGHSH, CDR2 LQKENI, per germline. This chain's CDR3 is CASSPGTGLYEQYF. CDR3 DNA sequence: TGTGCCAGCTCTCCCGGGACAGGGCTTTACGAGCAGTACTTC.

This clonotype was detected a few times. This chain connects TRBV20-1 to TRBJ2-1, with unresolved D. Germline CDR1 reads DFQATT; CDR2 reads SNEGSKA (reference sequence). V shed 5 bases and J shed 6 bases, with 11 bases lying between them. The length of the CDR3 is 12 residues. DNA for the CDR3: TGCAGTGCTTTCGTCCCCATCAATGAGCAGTTCTTC. Translated, it gives CSAFVPINEQFF.

This clonotype was seen more than once but under ten times. The V and J genes are TRBV29-1 and TRBJ1-1, with TRBD1 as a possible D gene (5 bases). V was trimmed by 7 bases and J by 0 bases, leaving 12 bases between them. The CDR3 loop spans 13 amino acids. The germline V gene encodes CDR1 SQVTM and CDR2 ANQGSEA. The CDR3 is CSAGTLMNTEAFF. Written as DNA, the CDR3 is TGCAGCGCTGGGACCTTAATGAACACTGAAGCTTTCTTT.